Sequencing of this T cell receptor beta chain was carried out in a study of shared clonotypes between healthy human individuals. The authors ran the assay at deep level. It was roughly 210 ng DNA, around 33,000 T cell genomes, that sorted-subset replicate PCRs used. Original data processing: ImmunoSEQ output held junction-only sequences without quality scores, so filtering differed. This table comes from immunoSEQ multiplex PCR, and its TCRdb copy is limited to in-frame clones, with some not included. That table is the source of V, J and clone size, and D and trimming were worked out from the DNA. The sample lists roughly 660,000 clones; roughly 88% were seen once. This TCR derives from a man aged 18 to 29 in good health. Some clones in this sample may be carry-over from other donors' samples. The sample comprised memory CD8+ T cells from PBMCs. Subset specified: CD45RO+ cells pooled with CCR7-negative TemRA cells.

DNA for the CDR3: TGTGCCAGCAGTTTAGCGACAGGGACTAGCGGGAGGACAAGTAACTACGAGCAGTACTTC. It is translated as CASSLATGTSGRTSNYEQYF. This chain joins TRBV27 and TRBJ2-7, with 15 bases identical to TRBD2. Germline V gene data show CDR1 as MNHEY and CDR2 as SMNVEV (reference sequence). The trim removed 2 bases at V and 3 bases at J, leaving 14 bases unmatched. This CDR3 comprises 20 residues.